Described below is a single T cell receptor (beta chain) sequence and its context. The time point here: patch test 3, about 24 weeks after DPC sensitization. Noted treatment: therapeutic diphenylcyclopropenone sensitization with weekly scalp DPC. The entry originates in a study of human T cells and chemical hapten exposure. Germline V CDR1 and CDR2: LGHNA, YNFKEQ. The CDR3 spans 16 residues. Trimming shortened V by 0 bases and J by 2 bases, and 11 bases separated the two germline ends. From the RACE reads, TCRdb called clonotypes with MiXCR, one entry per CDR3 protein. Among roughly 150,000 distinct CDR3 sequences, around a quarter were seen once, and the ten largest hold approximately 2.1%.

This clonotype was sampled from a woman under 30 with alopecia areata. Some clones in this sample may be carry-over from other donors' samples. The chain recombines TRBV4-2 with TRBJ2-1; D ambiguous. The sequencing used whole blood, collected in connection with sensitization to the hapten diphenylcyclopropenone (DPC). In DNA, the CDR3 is TGTGCCAGCAGCCAAGAGGCGCTGGACGCCTACAATGAGCAGTTCTTC. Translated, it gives CASSQEALDAYNEQFF.